This T cell receptor (beta chain) was identified in a study of cytomegalovirus exposure and HLA in healthy donors. Study-level points and caveats: There was a cluster of highly shared sequence variants that was likely a sequencing artifact.

Germline V lookup: CDR1 SGHRS, CDR2 YFSETQ. The CDR3 spans 13 residues. V lost 0 bases and J lost 6, with 7 bases in between. 60 Vbeta and 13 Jbeta primers were used in PCR. Method: immunoSEQ multiplex PCR; TCRdb's copy keeps in-frame clones and lacks some. This repertoire comprises about 72,000 clones; its ten largest clones make up 2.5% to 3%. On this clone: The antigen remains undetermined.

The TCR comes from a man aged 35 to 55 in good health and CMV-seronegative. Sequencing was performed on PBMCs. This chain links TRBV5-1 with TRBJ1-5; D ambiguous. In DNA form, the CDR3 reads TGCGCCAGCAGCTTGGATATCGGTCAGCCCCAGCATTTT. Translation gives CASSLDIGQPQHF.